Following are 28 T cell receptor beta chains from one sample sequenced in a study of OX40 agonist ivuxolimab in advanced cancers. Library preparation was by the immunoSEQ multiplex PCR assay. TCRdb carries this immuneACCESS record with in-frame sequences only. Its versions omit some clonotypes, under half of them owing to an unresolved V gene in the studies checked, with the rest unexplained. The sample yields about 18,000 clones; about 80% were counted once. The ten largest account for 35% to 55% of the sample. The source was CD4+ or CD8+ T cells sorted from blood, collected in a trial of the OX40 agonist ivuxolimab. All receptors derive from an adult with an advanced solid tumor such as melanoma, head and neck, liver or kidney cancer.

This clone was counted between two and nine times. The J gene is TRBJ2-7, the V gene TRBV7-8; 8 bases map to TRBD1. V dropped 0 bases and J dropped 6; count of bases not matched to a gene: 1. The CDR3 consists of 13 residues. Germline loops: CDR1 SGHVS, CDR2 FQNEAQ. The CDR3 DNA is TGTGCCAGCAGCTTAGCGACAGGGGCCGAGCAGTACTTC. Its protein is CASSLATGAEQYF.

The J gene is TRBJ1-3, the V gene TRBV27; TRBD1 aligns across 7 bases. This CDR3 contains 17 residues. CDR1 and CDR2 (germline): MNHEY, SMNVEV (reference sequence). V shed 6 bases, J shed 11 bases, and the junction held 22 bases outside the gene matches. Here the CDR3 reads CASSLTPTGPSRNPIYF. CDR3 DNA sequence: TGTGCCAGCAGCTTGACGCCGACAGGGCCCTCCCGGAACCCCATATATTTT.

J is TRBJ2-3 and V is TRBV29-1; D is perhaps TRBD1 or TRBD2 (5 bases each). This CDR3 comprises 13 residues. With 1 base removed from V and 0 bases from J, the gap between germline ends came to 5 bases. The germline gives CDR1 SQVTM, CDR2 ANQGSEA. CDR3 sequence: CSVEGGSTDTQYF. The CDR3 nucleotides are TGCAGCGTTGAAGGGGGGAGCACAGATACGCAGTATTTT.

Here the CDR3 reads CASSGTGGLNYGYTF. The CDR3 DNA follows: TGCGCCAGCAGCGGGACAGGGGGCTTGAACTATGGCTACACCTTC. J is TRBJ1-2 and V is TRBV5-1, with 12 bases aligning to TRBD1. Germline-derived CDR1 and CDR2 are SGHRS and YFSETQ. V lost 4 bases to trimming and J lost 2 bases; unmatched junction nucleotides: 3. This CDR3 comprises 15 residues.

The genes are TRBV2 and TRBJ2-7, with 9 bases fitting TRBD1. This CDR3 spans 13 amino acids. V gave up 5 bases and J gave up 6 bases; unmatched junction bases: 5. In germline, CDR1 is SNHLY, CDR2 FYNNEI. This CDR3 is CASSLDRGSEQYF. In DNA form, the CDR3 reads TGTGCCAGCAGTCTGGACAGGGGTAGCGAGCAGTACTTC.

The chain couples TRBV4-1 to TRBJ2-7, with 9 bases matching TRBD2. This CDR3 is built from 15 residues. CDR1 and CDR2 from the germline V gene are MGHRA and YSYEKL. J gave up 3 bases and V 6 bases, and 9 bases lay outside the gene matches. CDR3 region: CASSQRAGGHYEQYF. In DNA form, the CDR3 reads TGCGCCAGCAGTCAACGGGCGGGGGGGCACTACGAGCAGTACTTC.

The chain recombines TRBV30 with TRBJ2-7, with 10 bases identical to TRBD1. Germline CDR1 and CDR2: GTSNPN and SVGIG (reference sequence). The CDR3 contains 14 residues. Unmatched junction bases numbered 2, after V lost 0 bases and J lost 3 bases. The CDR3 DNA is TGTGCCTGGAGTGTAGGGACAGGGGACTACGAGCAGTACTTC. This translates into CAWSVGTGDYEQYF.

The CDR3: CASSLAWTAGELFF. The CDR3 DNA reads as TGCGCCAGCAGCTTGGCTTGGACAGCAGGGGAGCTGTTTTTT. The chain couples TRBV5-1 to TRBJ2-2; a possible D gene is TRBD1 (6 bases). The ends were cut back, 0 bases at V and 8 bases at J, with 11 bases in the middle. In germline, CDR1 is SGHRS, CDR2 YFSETQ. The CDR3 runs 14 residues.

The CDR3 region is CASSYSSLGEKLFF. In nucleotides, the CDR3 is TGTGCCAGCAGTTATTCCTCCTTGGGGGAAAAACTGTTTTTT. The chain has TRBV27 and TRBJ1-4; D ambiguous. The CDR3 has 14 amino acids. Trimming took off 4 bases at V and 8 bases at J, with 14 bases between the two ends. The germline V gene encodes CDR1 MNHEY and CDR2 SMNVEV (reference sequence).

This chain joins TRBV9 and TRBJ2-7; tentatively, D is TRBD1 (5 bases). Germline V gene sequence: CDR1 SGDLS, CDR2 YYNGEE. Trimming shortened V by 0 bases and J by 1 base, and 11 bases separated the two germline ends. The CDR3 contains 15 residues. The DNA of the CDR3 is TGTGCCAGCAGCGTAGGGGGCCTCGGGTCCTACGAGCAGTACTTC. It is translated as CASSVGGLGSYEQYF.

In this sample, this clone turned up once. This chain links TRBV7-9 with TRBJ2-5; D may be TRBD1 (5 bases). The CDR3 is 14 amino acids. The ends were cut back, 4 bases at V and 5 bases at J, with 14 bases in the middle. Per the germline V gene, CDR1 is SEHNR and CDR2 is FQNEAQ (reference sequence). In DNA form, the CDR3 reads TGTGCCAGCAGCTACCCAAAGGGGCCTGAGACCCAGTACTTC. It specifies CASSYPKGPETQYF.

This sequence joins TRBV2 and TRBJ1-1, with no clear D. From germline, CDR1 is SNHLY and CDR2 FYNNEI. The CDR3 totals 10 residues. Trimming pared 5 bases from V and 7 bases from J, leaving 5 bases between. CDR3 sequence: CASSYDEAFF. CDR3 sequence (DNA): TGTGCCAGCAGTTACGATGAAGCTTTCTTT.

J is TRBJ1-1 and V is TRBV28; no firm D call. V was shortened by 6 bases and J by 1 base, with 12 bases between the two germline ends. The CDR3 contains 14 residues. CDR1 is MDHEN and CDR2 is SYDVKM in the germline V gene. CDR3 protein: CASSRYSKNTEAFF. In DNA form, the CDR3 reads TGTGCCAGCAGCCGGTACAGTAAGAACACTGAAGCTTTCTTT. Full variable domain (rest looked up from reference TRBV28 and TRBJ1-1): DVKVTQSSRYLVKRTGEKVFLECVQDMDHENMFWYRQDPGLGLRLIYFSYDVKMKEKGDIPEGYSVSREKKERFSLILESASTNQTSMYLCASSRYSKNTEAFFGQGTRLTVV.

The chain has TRBV27 and TRBJ1-3, with D perhaps matching TRBD1 (5 bases). Trimming cost V 5 bases and J 3 bases, with 14 bases left between them. This CDR3 region has 15 residues. The germline V gene has CDR1 MNHEY and CDR2 SMNVEV (reference sequence). CDR3 nucleotide sequence: TGTGCCAGCAGTCCGAGGGGTGGGAGTGGAAACACCATATATTTT. Residues: CASSPRGGSGNTIYF.

Relative to its sample, this clone is medium-sized. The junction differs from germline at one of its ends, possibly a read error. This rearrangement joins TRBV7-9 to TRBJ2-7, with D perhaps matching TRBD1 or TRBD2 (5 bases each). Looked up from germline, CDR1 is SEHNR and CDR2 is FQNEAQ (reference sequence). The CDR3 is made up of 13 amino acids. CDR3 protein: CAGRDGLSYEQYF. The DNA of the CDR3 is TGTGCCGGCAGGGACGGACTCTCCTACGAGCAGTACTTC.

The genes are TRBV30 and TRBJ1-1; unclear D gene. CDR1 is GTSNPN and CDR2 is SVGIG in the germline V gene (reference sequence). The CDR3 sequence is 13 residues long. The V and J ends lost 5 bases and 0 bases respectively, with 10 bases between them. CDR3 sequence (DNA): TGTGCCTGGGCTTGGACGGTGAACACTGAAGCTTTCTTT. Translation gives CAWAWTVNTEAFF.

This clone showed up just once. The chain links TRBV9 to TRBJ2-4; 10 bases map to TRBD2. The CDR3 loop spans 16 amino acids. Per germline, CDR1 SGDLS and CDR2 YYNGEE. The CDR3 loop is CASGSGGALAKNIQYF. The CDR3 nucleotides are TGTGCGAGCGGGAGCGGGGGGGCCCTTGCCAAAAACATTCAGTACTTC.

This rearrangement joins TRBV11-2 to TRBJ2-3, with D tentatively TRBD1 (6 bases). Trimming took off 1 base at V and 0 bases at J, with 20 bases between the two ends. This CDR3 is 19 amino acids long. Germline values: CDR1 SGHAT, CDR2 FQNNGV. The CDR3 sequence: CASSLVGAGALSSTDTQYF. In DNA, the CDR3 is TGTGCCAGCAGCTTAGTCGGGGCAGGGGCTCTCTCTAGCACAGATACGCAGTATTTT.

In nucleotides, the CDR3 is TGTGCCAGCAGCACCTGGGACAATGAGCAGTTCTTC. Amino acid sequence: CASSTWDNEQFF. V and J are TRBV5-4 and TRBJ2-1; D is ambiguous. With 4 bases removed from V and 5 bases from J, the gap between germline ends came to 7 bases. The length of the CDR3 is 12 residues. Germline CDR1 reads SGHNT; CDR2 reads YYREEE (reference sequence).

V and J are TRBV9 and TRBJ2-1; D possibly corresponds to TRBD1 (5 bases). Per the germline V gene, CDR1 is SGDLS and CDR2 is YYNGEE. This CDR3 comprises 13 residues. V was shortened by 2 bases and J by 5 bases, with 8 bases between the two germline ends. CDR3 in amino acids: CASSVQGNNEQFF. The CDR3 DNA follows: TGTGCCAGCAGCGTCCAGGGTAACAATGAGCAGTTCTTC.

The CDR3 loop is CAFSWPHWTEAFF. As DNA, the CDR3 is TGTGCCTTTTCATGGCCCCATTGGACTGAAGCTTTCTTT. The genes are TRBV30 and TRBJ1-1; no reliable D call. The CDR3 totals 13 residues. CDR1 is GTSNPN and CDR2 is SVGIG in the germline V gene (reference sequence). V was shortened by 7 bases and J by 5 bases, with 17 bases between the two germline ends.

The chain recombines TRBV4-3 with TRBJ1-2, with no clear D. Trimming pared 1 base from V and 4 bases from J, leaving 13 bases between. Germline CDR1 is LGHNA and CDR2 is YSLEER. The CDR3 runs 15 residues. The CDR3 DNA reads as TGCGCCAGCAGCCAAGGTCGGTCAGGATCCTATGGCTACACCTTC. Translated, it gives CASSQGRSGSYGYTF.

J is TRBJ2-7 and V is TRBV9; maybe TRBD2 (6 bases). The CDR3 spans 12 residues. V was clipped by 7 bases and J by 4 bases, with 12 bases between them. Germline CDR1 and CDR2: SGDLS and YYNGEE. The DNA of the CDR3 is TGTGCCAGCTCGGGAGTCACGTACGAGCAGTACTTC. It encodes CASSGVTYEQYF.

This chain connects TRBV21-1 to TRBJ2-3. TRBV21-1 is tagged as a pseudogene. This CDR3 has 17 residues. In DNA, the CDR3 is TGTGCCAGGGGTAGGGGGGCGAAATTACCTAGCACAGATACGCAGTATTTT. Amino acid sequence: CARGRGAKLPSTDTQYF.

This chain uses TRBV4-2 with TRBJ2-7, with a tentative D call TRBD2 (6 bases). Germline values: CDR1 LGHNA, CDR2 YNFKEQ. This CDR3 spans 17 amino acids. V lost 4 bases, J lost 1 base, and 20 bases lay in between. CDR3 DNA: TGTGCCAGCAGCCGGGTAGGATCGGCGGGGATTTCCTACGAGCAGTACTTC. This translates into CASSRVGSAGISYEQYF.

V and J are TRBV6-1 and TRBJ1-4; D call uncertain. Germline V gives CDR1 MNHNS, CDR2 SASEGT. The CDR3 runs to 14 residues. V lost 3 bases and J 0 bases, leaving 5 bases between the germline ends. The CDR3 region is CASSERATNEKLFF. The CDR3 nucleotides are TGTGCCAGCAGTGAGAGGGCAACTAATGAAAAACTGTTTTTT.

The CDR3: CSVAQGLTYEQYF. CDR3 coding DNA: TGCAGCGTTGCCCAGGGACTCACCTACGAGCAGTACTTC. The V gene is TRBV29-1, the J gene TRBJ2-7, with D tentatively TRBD2 (6 bases). This CDR3 region has 13 residues. The ends were cut back, 4 bases at V and 2 bases at J, with 12 bases in the middle. The germline CDR1 and CDR2 sequences are SQVTM and ANQGSEA.

The chain joins TRBV30 to TRBJ1-1; D is unclear. The CDR3 contains 13 residues. Trimming left V 3 bases short and J 0 bases short, with 8 bases between. Germline V gene lookup returns CDR1 GTSNPN and CDR2 SVGIG (reference sequence). The DNA of the CDR3 is TGTGCCTGGAGCCTGAGTTTGAACACTGAAGCTTTCTTT. Translated: CAWSLSLNTEAFF.